Below, 15 T cell receptor beta chains from the same sample are listed, as sequenced in a study of post-analysis software for immune sequencing data (dated by TCRdb to about 2015). The paper as a whole reports these results and caveats: Significantly higher frequencies in patients than in controls were found for a handful of TRBV segments, including TRBV5-6, TRBV5-1 and TRBV20-1.

Receptor libraries were prepared by PCR. Sequencing relied on an Illumina HiSeq 2500. To reduce PCR and sequencing biases, unique molecular identifiers were built into the TCR beta cDNA libraries. Using fastp trimming at Q25 and MiXCR clonotype assembly, TCRdb reanalyzed the public sequencing data and kept in-frame beta chains. CDR3 protein sequences are deduplicated, and each keeps its most common genes and DNA. Present in this sample are approximately 690,000 distinct CDR3 sequences, around 60% of which were seen just once. The ten largest clones represent 10% to 12% of the sample. Their specific antigens are unknown. The source material was blood. All receptors come from a girl aged 2-10 years with multiple sclerosis.

Comments on this clonotype: One junction end does not reproduce the germline sequence, and a read error may be involved. The chain is built from TRBV20-1 and TRBJ1-6; D remains ambiguous. The CDR3 loop spans 17 amino acids. Germline V gene data show CDR1 as DFQATT and CDR2 as SNEGSKA (reference sequence). Written as DNA, the CDR3 is TGCAGTGCTGGAGATTTTCGGGTGCCTTGGCCCCATTCACCCCTCCACTTT. Protein: CSAGDFRVPWPHSPLHF.

Of note for this clonotype: A junction end diverges from the germline sequence, so it may reflect a read error. The chain is built from TRBV5-1 and TRBJ1-1; TRBD1 is a possible D gene (5 bases). The CDR3 covers 15 residues. Germline V gene sequence: CDR1 SGHRS, CDR2 YFSETQ. DNA of the CDR3: TGTGCCAGCAGCTTGGGGCAGGGCCTGAACACTGAAGCTTTCTTT. Its translation is CASSLGQGLNTEAFF.

This clonotype was detected ten times or more. The chain recombines TRBV7-9 with TRBJ2-1; 8 nucleotides align to TRBD1. Losses at the gene ends were 4 bases for V and 0 bases for J; bases not matched to a gene: 2. Per the germline V gene, CDR1 is SEHNR and CDR2 is FQNEAQ (reference sequence). The CDR3 length is 15 residues. The DNA for the CDR3 is TGTGCCAGCAGCTCGACAGGGGACTCCTACAATGAGCAGTTCTTC. This sequence encodes CASSSTGDSYNEQFF.

CDR3 region: CASTRRGRVVNEQFF. CDR3 sequence (DNA): TGTGCCAGCACTAGGAGGGGGCGCGTTGTCAATGAGCAGTTCTTC. This chain joins TRBV6-6 and TRBJ2-1; perhaps TRBD1 as D (7 bases). V lost 7 bases to trimming and J lost 6 bases, with 19 bases between them. The germline V gene encodes CDR1 MNHNY and CDR2 SVGAGI (reference sequence). This CDR3 comprises 15 residues.

The chain joins TRBV7-8 to TRBJ1-2; D gene ambiguous. V was trimmed by 1 base and J by 4 bases, leaving 13 bases between them. Germline loops: CDR1 SGHVS, CDR2 FQNEAQ. This CDR3 has 15 amino acids. Here the CDR3 reads CASSLGPELLYGYTF. Here the CDR3 DNA reads TGTGCCAGCAGCTTAGGACCGGAACTACTCTATGGCTACACCTTC.

This clonotype was seen a few times. A junction boundary mismatches the germline segment, possibly from a read error. The chain carries TRBV7-7 and TRBJ2-1; 11 bases match TRBD2. The germline V gene encodes CDR1 SSHAT and CDR2 FNYEAQ (reference sequence). This CDR3 region has 15 residues. The CDR3 protein is CASSHGLAGGNEQFF. CDR3 bases: TGTGCTAGCAGCCACGGACTAGCGGGCGGGAATGAGCAGTTCTTC.

The rearrangement links TRBV5-1 to TRBJ2-6; D unresolved. V dropped 0 bases and J dropped 1 base, with 5 bases sitting between them. This CDR3 is 15 amino acids long. Germline assignment: CDR1 SGHRS and CDR2 YFSETQ. CDR3 in amino acids: CASSLDLSGANVLTF. The DNA of the CDR3 is TGCGCCAGCAGCTTGGATTTATCTGGGGCCAACGTCCTGACTTTC.

The chain couples TRBV11-2 to TRBJ1-2; the match to TRBD1 covers 9 bases. V was pared by 6 bases and J by 2 bases, with 22 bases of the junction left unmatched. CDR3 length: 20 amino acids. The germline gives CDR1 SGHAT, CDR2 FQNNGV. In nucleotides, the CDR3 is TGTGCCAGCAGACCTATAAAGTTACGGGACAGGGTATCGGGGAACTATGGCTACACCTTC. Protein: CASRPIKLRDRVSGNYGYTF.

The chain joins TRBV5-6 to TRBJ2-3, with 10 bases that match TRBD2. Unmatched junction bases numbered 9, after V lost 2 bases and J lost 6 bases. Per the germline V gene, CDR1 is SGHDT and CDR2 is YYEEEE. This CDR3 contains 16 residues. The CDR3 coding sequence is TGTGCCAGCAGCTTCCGACTAGCGGGTATTCGGGATACGCAGTATTTT. It yields the protein CASSFRLAGIRDTQYF.

The chain is built from TRBV12-3 or TRBV12-4 and TRBJ2-1; TRBD2 agrees at 9 bases. V was clipped by 1 base and J by 4 bases; unmatched bases: 14. The CDR3 length is 19 residues. The CDR3 spells CASSLEQGFVAGVYNEQFF. The CDR3 coding sequence is TGTGCCAGCAGTTTAGAACAGGGATTCGTAGCGGGAGTTTACAATGAGCAGTTCTTC.

The chain recombines TRBV6-2 or TRBV6-3 with TRBJ2-1, with D possibly matching TRBD2 (5 bases). V was cut by 5 bases and J by 0 bases, with 17 bases left in between. Germline loops: CDR1 MNHEY, CDR2 SVGEGT. This CDR3 has 17 amino acids. The CDR3 loop is CASSTPSGGSSYNEQFF. CDR3 DNA: TGTGCCAGCAGTACGCCGTCGGGTGGGAGCTCCTACAATGAGCAGTTCTTC.

The genes are TRBV10-3 and TRBJ2-7; TRBD1 agrees at 7 bases. With 3 bases clipped from V and 2 bases from J, the junction kept 4 bases outside the gene matches. The CDR3 spans 14 residues. The germline CDR1 and CDR2 sequences are ENHRY and SYGVKD. CDR3 in DNA: TGTGCCATCAGTGACTTCGGGACAGCCTACGAGCAGTACTTC. Amino acid sequence: CAISDFGTAYEQYF.

This clonotype was found once. V and J are TRBV29-1 and TRBJ2-2, with a possible D match to TRBD1 (5 bases). Deletions cut 6 bases from V and 4 bases from J, with 9 bases between. CDR3 length: 12 residues. From germline, CDR1 is SQVTM and CDR2 ANQGSEA. The CDR3 here is CSVPRVTGELFF. The CDR3 nucleotides are TGCAGCGTGCCCAGGGTCACCGGGGAGCTGTTTTTT.

This clonotype is a singleton in its sample. This rearrangement joins TRBV21-1 to TRBJ1-2; the table's TRBD1 call for D was not verified on the DNA. TRBV21-1 is a pseudogene segment. The CDR3 is 15 residues long. Written as DNA, the CDR3 is TGTGCCGGCATTGGTAGGCCGGGGGAGAGGGATGGCTACACCTTC. Translation gives CAGIGRPGERDGYTF.

The chain has TRBV5-6 and TRBJ2-1; D unclear. This CDR3 is 14 amino acids long. Trimming took 4 bases from V and 0 from J, leaving 8 bases between them. CDR1 and CDR2 from the germline V gene are SGHDT and YYEEEE. CDR3 bases: TGTGCCAGCAGCAAGCCCCCCTCCTACAATGAGCAGTTCTTC. As protein: CASSKPPSYNEQFF.